Following are 32 T cell receptor beta chains from one sample sequenced in a study of shared clonotypes between healthy human individuals. The repertoire was sequenced with immunoSEQ multiplex PCR; TCRdb's copy has only in-frame clones and lacks some. The sample yields some 2 million clones, about 95% seen once. The source material was naive CD4+ T cells sorted from blood. This sample's subset: CD45RA+ positively selected. These receptors all come from a man aged 18-30 years in good health.

The chain links TRBV19 to TRBJ1-2; no definite D call. CDR3 length: 15 amino acids. CDR1 and CDR2 (germline): LNHDA, SQIVND (reference sequence). The V end lost 3 bases, the J end lost 2 bases, and 13 bases lay between the germline ends. The CDR3 loop reads CASSMGSVNNYGYTF. The CDR3 coding sequence is TGTGCCAGTAGTATGGGGTCAGTAAACAACTATGGCTACACCTTC. The whole variable domain, remainder taken from reference TRBV19 and TRBJ1-2, is DGGITQSPKYLFRKEGQNVTLSCEQNLNHDAMYWYRQDPGQGLRLIYYSQIVNDFQKGDIAEGYSVSREKKESFPLTVTSAQKNPTAFYLCASSMGSVNNYGYTFGSGTRLTVV.

This clone was detected ten times or more. The CDR3: CASTGQGILRYGYTF. In DNA, the CDR3 is TGTGCCAGCACCGGACAGGGGATACTTCGGTATGGCTACACCTTC. The chain has TRBV28 and TRBJ1-2; 9 nucleotides agree with TRBD1. There are 15 residues in the CDR3. Unmatched junction bases numbered 11, after V lost 7 bases and J lost 5 bases. CDR1 is MDHEN, CDR2 SYDVKM, per germline.

This clone came up once. This rearrangement joins TRBV10-3 to TRBJ1-4, with TRBD1 identical over 9 bases. Trimming cost V 8 bases and J 8 bases; bases outside gene matches: 9. This CDR3 contains 14 residues. Germline V gives CDR1 ENHRY, CDR2 SYGVKD. The CDR3 sequence: CAIGRTGVEEKLFF. CDR3 DNA: TGTGCCATCGGACGGACAGGGGTAGAAGAAAAACTGTTTTTT.

J is TRBJ2-1 and V is TRBV28; 7 bases match TRBD1. Germline CDR1 and CDR2: MDHEN and SYDVKM. V trimming: 6 bases; J trimming: 10 bases; junction bases outside the gene matches: 9. This CDR3 has 13 amino acids. The CDR3 sequence: CASRTLQTGEQFF. The DNA of the CDR3 is TGTGCCAGCAGGACTTTACAGACAGGGGAGCAGTTCTTC.

The chain is built from TRBV19 and TRBJ2-5; 12 bases map to TRBD2. V was clipped by 6 bases and J by 5 bases; unmatched bases: 7. This CDR3 is 15 amino acids long. Per germline, CDR1 LNHDA and CDR2 SQIVND (reference sequence). DNA of the CDR3: TGTGCCAGTAGACCGACTAGCGGGAGCGGGGAGACCCAGTACTTC. As protein: CASRPTSGSGETQYF. Full variable domain (outside the CDR3, taken from reference TRBV19 and TRBJ2-5): DGGITQSPKYLFRKEGQNVTLSCEQNLNHDAMYWYRQDPGQGLRLIYYSQIVNDFQKGDIAEGYSVSREKKESFPLTVTSAQKNPTAFYLCASRPTSGSGETQYFGPGTRLLVL.

The chain joins TRBV7-9 to TRBJ2-5; D is perhaps TRBD1 or TRBD2 (5 bases each). The V gene's germline CDR1 is SEHNR and CDR2 FQNEAQ (reference sequence). The CDR3 loop spans 13 amino acids. Trimming pared 5 bases from V and 8 bases from J, leaving 15 bases between. The DNA of the CDR3 is TGTGCCAGCAGCCTCACTACCGGGGCTACCCAGTACTTC. Translating it yields CASSLTTGATQYF.

The chain has TRBV7-2 and TRBJ2-3; no definite D call. Germline loops: CDR1 SGHTA, CDR2 FQGNSA. V was trimmed by 1 base and J by 6 bases, leaving 11 bases between them. The length of the CDR3 is 14 residues. The CDR3 nucleotides read TGTGCCAGCAGCTTAGTCGGGCTAGTGGATACGCAGTATTTT. As protein: CASSLVGLVDTQYF.

The chain links TRBV5-1 to TRBJ2-5; 11 bases line up with TRBD1. This CDR3 is 16 amino acids long. Germline V lookup: CDR1 SGHRS, CDR2 YFSETQ. Unmatched junction bases numbered 10, after V lost 4 bases and J lost 5 bases. For the CDR3, the DNA is TGCGCCAGCAGCCGCCTAGGACAGGGGGCAGGGGAGACCCAGTACTTC. As protein: CASSRLGQGAGETQYF.

A remark on this clone: Other DNA sequences in the same sample also yield this CDR3. The rearrangement joins TRBV6-5 to TRBJ1-2; D gene uncertain. Trimming took 2 bases from V and 7 from J, leaving 11 bases between them. This CDR3 comprises 13 residues. Germline CDR1 MNHEY, CDR2 SVGAGI. The CDR3 sequence is CASSYRGHGGYTF. The CDR3, as DNA: TGTGCCAGCAGTTACCGCGGGCATGGTGGCTACACCTTC.

The chain employs TRBV28 and TRBJ1-2, with 10 bases matching TRBD1. The CDR3 runs to 14 residues. The germline CDR1 and CDR2 sequences are MDHEN and SYDVKM. V dropped 5 bases and J dropped 7; count of bases not matched to a gene: 7. CDR3 amino acids: CASSTGTGDFGYTF. The CDR3 DNA sequence: TGTGCCAGCAGTACCGGGACAGGGGACTTTGGCTACACCTTC.

V is TRBV7-6 and J is TRBJ2-7; 7 bases map to TRBD1. Germline values: CDR1 SGHVS, CDR2 FNYEAQ. The J segment lost 3 bases and the V segment lost 6 bases, leaving 5 bases of the junction unmatched. The CDR3 contains 13 residues. The CDR3: CASSYRDSYEQYF. CDR3 DNA: TGTGCCAGCAGTTACCGGGACAGCTACGAGCAGTACTTC.

V is TRBV5-1 and J is TRBJ2-7; TRBD1 matches 9 bases. Germline V CDR1 and CDR2: SGHRS, YFSETQ. The CDR3 runs 16 residues. V lost 6 bases to trimming and J lost 2 bases; unmatched junction nucleotides: 12. CDR3 sequence (DNA): TGCGCCAGCACACTGGGGCCCGGGACAGGGCCCTACGAGCAGTACTTC. It is translated as CASTLGPGTGPYEQYF.

The rearrangement links TRBV19 to TRBJ2-7, with no clear D. Germline loops: CDR1 LNHDA, CDR2 SQIVND (reference sequence). The CDR3 is 14 residues long. The V gene lost 4 bases and the J gene lost 0 bases, with 10 bases spanning the gap. This CDR3 reads CASSNGPPSYEQYF. CDR3 sequence (DNA): TGTGCCAGTAGTAACGGGCCTCCCTCCTACGAGCAGTACTTC.

The chain carries TRBV19 and TRBJ2-3, with 8 bases identical to TRBD1. J was trimmed by 0 bases and V by 5 bases; bases with no gene match: 7. Germline CDR1 is LNHDA and CDR2 is SQIVND (reference sequence). The CDR3 is 16 residues long. CDR3 bases: TGTGCCAGTAGTCCCTGGACAGGGAGAAGCACAGATACGCAGTATTTT. It specifies CASSPWTGRSTDTQYF. Drawing the rest from reference TRBV19 and TRBJ2-3, the complete variable domain is DGGITQSPKYLFRKEGQNVTLSCEQNLNHDAMYWYRQDPGQGLRLIYYSQIVNDFQKGDIAEGYSVSREKKESFPLTVTSAQKNPTAFYLCASSPWTGRSTDTQYFGPGTRLTVL.

The CDR3 sequence: CAWGPAGAPYEQYF. In DNA, the CDR3 is TGTGCCTGGGGACCAGCGGGGGCCCCCTACGAGCAGTACTTC. This chain uses TRBV30 with TRBJ2-7, with 8 bases matching TRBD2. This CDR3 is built from 14 residues. Trimming took 5 bases from V and 2 from J; bases not matched to a gene: 8. Germline-derived CDR1 and CDR2 are GTSNPN and SVGIG (reference sequence). Full variable domain (missing parts from reference TRBV30 and TRBJ2-7): SQTIHQWPATLVQPVGSPLSLECTVEGTSNPNLYWYRQAAGRGLQLLFYSVGIGQISSEVPQNLSASRPQDRQFILSSKKLLLSDSGFYLCAWGPAGAPYEQYFGPGTRLTVT.

CDR3 loop: CAISEFTGSGANVLTF. CDR3 coding DNA: TGTGCCATCAGTGAGTTCACAGGGTCTGGGGCCAACGTCCTGACTTTC. The chain recombines TRBV10-3 with TRBJ2-6; D may be TRBD1 (6 bases). From germline, CDR1 is ENHRY and CDR2 SYGVKD. Between the trimmed V and J ends, which lost 1 base and 1 base, there was a span of 8 bases. The CDR3 contains 16 residues.

The chain carries TRBV11-3 and TRBJ1-1; possibly TRBD1 for D (6 bases). CDR1 SGHNT and CDR2 YENEEA come from the germline V gene. Deletions cut 5 bases from V and 5 bases from J, with 12 bases between. This CDR3 has 13 residues. The CDR3 region is CASSPRGGTEAFF. The CDR3 region has the DNA TGTGCCAGCAGCCCCAGGGGAGGGACTGAAGCTTTCTTT.

CDR3 protein: CASSLNLASSYNEQFF. In nucleotides, the CDR3 is TGCGCCAGCAGCTTGAATCTGGCGAGCTCCTACAATGAGCAGTTCTTC. This chain joins TRBV5-1 and TRBJ2-1; D unclear. Trimming cost V 1 base and J 0 bases, with 11 bases left between them. Per the germline V gene, CDR1 is SGHRS and CDR2 is YFSETQ. This CDR3 has 16 residues.

The V gene is TRBV19, the J gene TRBJ2-7; 7 nucleotides match TRBD1. Germline V gives CDR1 LNHDA, CDR2 SQIVND (reference sequence). The CDR3 runs 13 residues. V lost 4 bases, J lost 2 bases, and 2 bases stayed unmatched. The CDR3 region has the DNA TGTGCCAGTAGTACGGACAGGACCTACGAGCAGTACTTC. Amino acids: CASSTDRTYEQYF.

Here the CDR3 reads CASGLSAGGGYEQYF. In nucleotides, the CDR3 is TGTGCTAGTGGTTTGTCGGCGGGAGGAGGCTACGAGCAGTACTTC. This chain connects TRBV12-5 to TRBJ2-7; the match to TRBD2 covers 8 bases. The V gene's germline CDR1 is LGHNT and CDR2 FRNRAP. This CDR3 is built from 15 residues. Germline trimming cut 2 bases from V and 3 bases from J; bases unmatched to any gene: 6.

The chain is built from TRBV2 and TRBJ1-5, with a weak D call TRBD1 (6 bases). V gave up 7 bases and J gave up 0 bases, with 13 bases separating them. Germline assignment: CDR1 SNHLY and CDR2 FYNNEI. The CDR3 runs 15 residues. The CDR3: CASTEDSNSNQPQHF. CDR3 DNA sequence: TGTGCCAGCACGGAGGACAGCAATAGCAATCAGCCCCAGCATTTT. Variable domain in full (rest from reference TRBV2 and TRBJ1-5): EPEVTQTPSHQVTQMGQEVILRCVPISNHLYFYWYRQILGQKVEFLVSFYNNEISEKSEIFDDQFSVERPDGSNFTLKIRSTKLEDSAMYFCASTEDSNSNQPQHFGDGTRLSIL.

V usage is TRBV7-2 and J usage is TRBJ1-6, with 8 bases that match TRBD1. Trimming cost V 6 bases and J 10 bases; bases outside gene matches: 8. Germline CDR1 is SGHTA and CDR2 is FQGNSA. The CDR3 has 14 residues. In DNA form, the CDR3 reads TGTGCCAGCAGGGTACAGGGGGGAGAATCACCCCTCCACTTT. It is translated as CASRVQGGESPLHF.

This clone was picked up a small number of times. The sample has other DNA sequences that encode this CDR3 too. This chain links TRBV27 with TRBJ1-4; 12 bases map to TRBD1. The CDR3 extends over 16 amino acids. Germline V gene data show CDR1 as MNHEY and CDR2 as SMNVEV (reference sequence). The ends lost 5 bases at V and 7 bases at J; junction bases unmatched: 8. Here the CDR3 reads CASSRGTGGSSEKLFF. DNA of the CDR3: TGTGCCAGCAGTAGAGGGACAGGGGGCTCTTCTGAAAAACTGTTTTTT.

This chain's CDR3 is CASRFPGVAPLHF. CDR3 coding DNA: TGTGCCAGCAGATTCCCAGGGGTGGCACCCCTCCACTTT. This sequence joins TRBV6-5 and TRBJ1-6; a weak D match, TRBD1 (6 bases). The CDR3 sequence is 13 residues long. From germline, CDR1 is MNHEY and CDR2 SVGAGI. The V and J ends lost 6 bases and 11 bases respectively, with 14 bases between them.

The chain joins TRBV5-4 to TRBJ1-5, with unresolved D. V was trimmed by 3 bases and J by 5 bases, leaving 9 bases between them. The length of the CDR3 is 13 residues. CDR1 SGHNT and CDR2 YYREEE come from the germline V gene (reference sequence). This CDR3 reads CASSSPLDQPQHF. CDR3 bases: TGTGCCAGCAGCTCCCCGCTTGATCAGCCCCAGCATTTT.

This sequence joins TRBV6-6 and TRBJ1-5, with 7 bases lining up with TRBD1. V lost 4 bases and J lost 6; bases outside the gene matches: 6. CDR1 MNHNY and CDR2 SVGAGI come from the germline V gene (reference sequence). The CDR3 covers 14 residues. The CDR3 bases are TGTGCCAGCAGTTGGACAGGCGACCTTCAGCCCCAGCATTTT. Protein: CASSWTGDLQPQHF.

The chain links TRBV7-9 to TRBJ2-2; D is possibly TRBD2 (5 bases). Trimming took 3 bases from V and 0 from J, leaving 11 bases between them. The CDR3 extends over 16 amino acids. Per the germline V gene, CDR1 is SEHNR and CDR2 is FQNEAQ (reference sequence). As DNA, the CDR3 is TGTGCCAGCAGCTTCCGAGTTAGCGCGAACACCGGGGAGCTGTTTTTT. Translating gives CASSFRVSANTGELFF.

This chain connects TRBV18 to TRBJ2-5, with 9 nucleotides matching TRBD1. The germline V gene has CDR1 KGHSH and CDR2 LQKENI. V shed 4 bases and J 2 bases; nucleotides not matched to a gene: 8. The CDR3 is 16 amino acids. The DNA of the CDR3 is TGTGCCAGCTCACAAAACAGGGGGCTCATGCAAGAGACCCAGTACTTC. Protein sequence: CASSQNRGLMQETQYF.

About this clone: Since a much larger clone is just one base distant, this may be a read error. This specimen includes other DNA sequences encoding the same CDR3. The chain recombines TRBV7-2 with TRBJ2-7; 10 nucleotides align to TRBD1. The J segment lost 2 bases and the V segment lost 9 bases, leaving 10 bases of the junction unmatched. From germline, CDR1 is SGHTA and CDR2 FQGNSA. The CDR3 runs to 15 residues. The chain's CDR3 is CASSQGQGITYEQYF. CDR3 sequence (DNA): TGTGCCAGTAGCCAGGGACAGGGGATAACCTACGAGCAGTACTTC.

The chain employs TRBV2 and TRBJ1-1; 8 bases are a match to TRBD1. This CDR3 comprises 12 residues. Germline-derived CDR1 and CDR2 are SNHLY and FYNNEI. After removal of 9 bases from V and 5 bases from J, the junction contained 5 bases not matched to a gene. The chain's CDR3 is CARQGGKTEAFF. The CDR3 DNA is TGTGCCAGACAGGGGGGGAAAACTGAAGCTTTCTTT.

CDR3 DNA: TGTGCCAGTAGTATTCGGGGACAGCCAAATGGTGGCTACACCTTC. This encodes CASSIRGQPNGGYTF. The V gene is TRBV19, the J gene TRBJ1-2; 7 bases are a match to TRBD1. Germline CDR1 reads LNHDA; CDR2 reads SQIVND (reference sequence). Trimming cost V 3 bases and J 7 bases; bases outside gene matches: 11. This CDR3 comprises 15 residues.

This CDR3 reads CASSSPGESGNTIYF. In nucleotides, the CDR3 is TGTGCCAGCAGTTCGCCTGGAGAATCTGGAAACACCATATATTTT. This chain uses TRBV28 with TRBJ1-3; D not certain. Trimming shortened V by 4 bases and J by 1 base, and 11 bases separated the two germline ends. This CDR3 region has 15 residues. CDR1 and CDR2 (germline): MDHEN, SYDVKM.